These 18 T cell receptor beta chains came from one sample sequenced in a study of blood T cell repertoires in COVID-19. Some clones are missing from TCRdb's copy, which holds only in-frame ones; the method was immunoSEQ multiplex PCR. Here the sample spans approximately 270,000 clones, approximately 88% being singletons. The specimen was peripheral blood. The receptors stem from a young woman with COVID-19, enrolled during active disease.

This clone was seen once. J is TRBJ1-4 and V is TRBV5-1; D is uncertain. V shed 6 bases and J shed 4 bases, with 7 bases lying between them. In germline, CDR1 is SGHRS, CDR2 YFSETQ. The CDR3 length is 12 residues. CDR3 DNA sequence: TGCGCCAGCAAGCAAAATAATGAAAAACTGTTTTTT. Protein sequence: CASKQNNEKLFF.

CDR3 sequence (DNA): TGTGCCAGCAGCCAAGAAAGTCTAGCGGGGGCAGGTGGTGAGCAGTTCTTC. Amino acids: CASSQESLAGAGGEQFF. The chain joins TRBV3-1 (or the pseudogene TRBV3-2) to TRBJ2-1; TRBD2 matches 10 bases. CDR3 length: 17 residues. The ends lost 0 bases at V and 9 bases at J; junction bases unmatched: 11. Germline V CDR1 and CDR2: LGHDT, YNNKEL (reference sequence).

J is TRBJ2-5 and V is TRBV7-2, with D maybe TRBD2 (5 bases). Per germline, CDR1 SGHTA and CDR2 FQGNSA. The V and J ends lost 5 bases and 5 bases respectively, with 12 bases between them. This CDR3 is built from 13 residues. This CDR3 is CASSAGLRETQYF. The CDR3 DNA sequence: TGTGCCAGCAGCGCCGGACTGCGCGAGACCCAGTACTTC.

This clone was seen a few times. The V and J genes are TRBV27 and TRBJ2-2; 8 nucleotides align to TRBD1. This CDR3 has 14 amino acids. After removal of 0 bases from V and 12 bases from J, the junction contained 6 bases not matched to a gene. CDR1 and CDR2 from the germline V gene are MNHEY and SMNVEV (reference sequence). CDR3 region: CASSLSGAGGQLFF. In DNA, the CDR3 is TGTGCCAGCAGTTTATCGGGGGCAGGGGGCCAGCTGTTTTTT.

This clone was seen a single time. The chain couples TRBV2 to TRBJ2-1, with 9 bases matching TRBD2. Losses at the gene ends were 2 bases for V and 8 bases for J; bases not matched to a gene: 10. The CDR3 is 16 amino acids. CDR1 is SNHLY and CDR2 is FYNNEI in the germline V gene. The CDR3 DNA reads as TGTGCCAGCAGTGAACGGGCGGGGGGGCCGTTAGATGAGCAGTTCTTC. Translation: CASSERAGGPLDEQFF.

This clone was observed a few times. The rearrangement joins TRBV2 to TRBJ2-2; D ambiguous. V was cut by 5 bases and J by 6 bases, with 10 bases left in between. CDR1 and CDR2 from the germline V gene are SNHLY and FYNNEI. There are 13 residues in the CDR3. The CDR3 sequence: CASSKTGPGELFF. CDR3 DNA: TGTGCCAGCAGTAAAACCGGTCCCGGGGAGCTGTTTTTT.

The chain links TRBV5-1 to TRBJ2-3, with D possibly matching TRBD2 (6 bases). Germline values: CDR1 SGHRS, CDR2 YFSETQ. The CDR3 loop spans 16 amino acids. The V gene lost 7 bases and the J gene lost 2 bases, with 20 bases spanning the gap. The CDR3 loop reads CASSTWVAGITDTQYF. The CDR3 DNA follows: TGCGCCAGCTCAACCTGGGTCGCGGGGATCACAGATACGCAGTATTTT.

The chain employs TRBV7-9 and TRBJ1-2; the match to TRBD1 covers 7 bases. Germline values: CDR1 SEHNR, CDR2 FQNEAQ (reference sequence). Trimming at V came to 5 bases and at J to 12 bases, leaving 12 bases not matched to a gene. The CDR3 has 13 residues. DNA of the CDR3: TGTGCCAGCAGCCCCGGGACAGCCCTTGAGAACACCTTC. Its protein is CASSPGTALENTF.

This clone has a count of ten or more. The chain couples TRBV5-5 to TRBJ2-7, with a possible D match to TRBD1 (5 bases). The CDR3 is 13 amino acids. Germline-derived CDR1 and CDR2 are SGHKS and YYEKEE (reference sequence). The V end was cut by 0 bases, the J end by 6 bases, with 10 bases between. CDR3 DNA: TGTGCCAGCAGCTTGGAGGGGTGGGGCGAGCAGTACTTC. Translated: CASSLEGWGEQYF. The variable domain in full, completed from reference TRBV5-5 and TRBJ2-7, reads DAGVTQSPTHLIKTRGQQVTLRCSPISGHKSVSWYQQVLGQGPQFIFQYYEKEERGRGNFPDRFSARQFPNYSSELNVNALLLGDSALYLCASSLEGWGEQYFGPGTRLTVT.

The genes are TRBV11-2 and TRBJ1-2; D is unclear. The V end lost 4 bases, the J end lost 7 bases, and 10 bases lay between the germline ends. CDR1 is SGHAT, CDR2 FQNNGV, per germline. CDR3 length: 12 residues. CDR3 DNA: TGTGCCAGCAGCTCCCAGAGGGCTGGCTACACCTTC. Translation gives CASSSQRAGYTF.

The genes are TRBV5-5 and TRBJ2-3, with 9 bases identical to TRBD1. The junction had 5 bases not matched to a gene; V was cut back by 4 bases and J by 2 bases. Per the germline V gene, CDR1 is SGHKS and CDR2 is YYEKEE (reference sequence). The CDR3 spans 15 residues. CDR3 bases: TGTGCCAGCAGCGCGGGACAGGGTATCACAGATACGCAGTATTTT. Encoded protein: CASSAGQGITDTQYF.

This clone was seen a single time. The chain recombines TRBV6-5 with TRBJ1-2, with 7 positions matching TRBD1. The CDR3 extends over 14 amino acids. V lost 4 bases, J lost 2 bases, and 4 bases stayed unmatched. Per germline, CDR1 MNHEY and CDR2 SVGAGI. This CDR3 is CASSSRGANYGYTF. CDR3 coding DNA: TGTGCCAGCAGTTCCAGGGGGGCAAACTATGGCTACACCTTC.

This chain uses TRBV18 with TRBJ1-5, with D unresolved. Germline V gene sequence: CDR1 KGHSH, CDR2 LQKENI. There are 15 residues in the CDR3. V gave up 3 bases and J gave up 0 bases, with 9 bases separating them. The CDR3 spells CASSPTRDSNQPQHF. In DNA, the CDR3 is TGTGCCAGCTCACCGACGCGGGATAGCAATCAGCCCCAGCATTTT.

V usage is TRBV14 and J usage is TRBJ2-3; D is uncertain. Germline V gene sequence: CDR1 SGHDN, CDR2 FVKESK. The CDR3 runs to 14 residues. V lost 0 bases, J lost 3 bases, and 7 bases lay in between. The CDR3 DNA reads as TGTGCCAGCAGCCAAGATCGGAGTACAGATACGCAGTATTTT. This encodes CASSQDRSTDTQYF.

The V call is TRBV12-3 or TRBV12-4, the J call TRBJ2-7; no firm D call. This CDR3 has 13 residues. V was pared by 2 bases and J by 0 bases, with 5 bases between. The CDR3 nucleotides are TGTGCCAGCAGTTTACTGGCCTCCTACGAGCAGTACTTC. Translated: CASSLLASYEQYF.

The chain links TRBV2 to TRBJ2-7; 9 bases are shared with TRBD1. Germline CDR1 reads SNHLY; CDR2 reads FYNNEI. Trimming removed 10 bases from V and 9 bases from J; junction bases left unmatched: 10. CDR3 length: 12 amino acids. This chain's CDR3 is CAITGTGYGQYF. CDR3 in DNA: TGTGCCATCACCGGGACAGGGTATGGGCAGTACTTC.

This clone was detected only a few times. The chain combines TRBV4-1 with TRBJ1-1, with 9 bases identical to TRBD1. Germline-derived CDR1 and CDR2 are MGHRA and YSYEKL. The V and J ends lost 2 bases and 4 bases, in that order; junction bases with no gene match: 5. CDR3 length: 15 residues. CDR3 residues: CASSQRVTGGTEAFF. The CDR3 DNA is TGCGCCAGCAGCCAAAGGGTGACAGGGGGCACTGAAGCTTTCTTT.

The V and J genes are TRBV4-2 and TRBJ2-5; perhaps TRBD2 as D (5 bases). Trimming cost V 1 base and J 5 bases, with 14 bases left between them. Germline V gives CDR1 LGHNA, CDR2 YNFKEQ. The CDR3 has 15 amino acids. The CDR3 protein is CASSQGTERRETQYF. The CDR3 DNA follows: TGTGCCAGCAGCCAAGGGACCGAACGGAGGGAGACCCAGTACTTC.